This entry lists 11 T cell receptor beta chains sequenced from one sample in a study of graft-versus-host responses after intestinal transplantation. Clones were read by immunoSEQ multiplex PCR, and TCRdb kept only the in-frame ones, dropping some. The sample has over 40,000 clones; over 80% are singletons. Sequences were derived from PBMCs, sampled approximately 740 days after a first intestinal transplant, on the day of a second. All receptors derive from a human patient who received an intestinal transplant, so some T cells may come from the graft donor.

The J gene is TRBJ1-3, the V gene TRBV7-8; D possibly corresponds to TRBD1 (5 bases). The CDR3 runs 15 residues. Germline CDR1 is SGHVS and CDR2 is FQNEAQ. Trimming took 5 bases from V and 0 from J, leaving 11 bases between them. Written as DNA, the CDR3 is TGTGCCAGCAGCCCTCAGGGCCTCTCTGGAAACACCATATATTTT. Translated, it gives CASSPQGLSGNTIYF.

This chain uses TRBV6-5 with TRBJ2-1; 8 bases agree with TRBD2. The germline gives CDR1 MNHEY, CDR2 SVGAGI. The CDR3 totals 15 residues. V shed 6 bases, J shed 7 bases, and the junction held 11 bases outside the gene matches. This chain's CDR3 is CASSRGGTRWNEQFF. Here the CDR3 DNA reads TGTGCCAGCAGCCGCGGCGGGACTAGGTGGAATGAGCAGTTCTTC.

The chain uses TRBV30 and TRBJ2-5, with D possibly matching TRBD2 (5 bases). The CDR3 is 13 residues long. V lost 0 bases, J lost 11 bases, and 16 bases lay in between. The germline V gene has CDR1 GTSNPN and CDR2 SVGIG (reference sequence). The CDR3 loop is CAWSVSLGSEQYF. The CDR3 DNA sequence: TGTGCCTGGAGTGTAAGTCTGGGGAGTGAGCAGTACTTC.

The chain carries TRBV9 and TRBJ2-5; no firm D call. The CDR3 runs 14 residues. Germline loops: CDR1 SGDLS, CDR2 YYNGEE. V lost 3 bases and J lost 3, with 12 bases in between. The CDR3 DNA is TGTGCCAGCAGCGCTCATAGCCGGGAAGAGACCCAGTACTTC. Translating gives CASSAHSREETQYF.

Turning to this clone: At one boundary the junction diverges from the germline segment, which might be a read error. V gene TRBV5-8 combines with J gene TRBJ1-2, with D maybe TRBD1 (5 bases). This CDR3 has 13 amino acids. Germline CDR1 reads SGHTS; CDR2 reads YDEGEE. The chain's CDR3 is CASSWGTEDGHTF. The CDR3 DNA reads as TGTGCCAGCAGCTGGGGGACGGAGGATGGCCACACCTTC. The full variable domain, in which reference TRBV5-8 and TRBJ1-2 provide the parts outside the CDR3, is EAGVTQSPTHLIKTRGQQATLRCSPISGHTSVYWYQQALGLGLQFLLWYDEGEERNRGNFPPRFSGRQFPNYSSELNVNALELEDSALYLCASSWGTEDGHTFGSGTRLTVV.

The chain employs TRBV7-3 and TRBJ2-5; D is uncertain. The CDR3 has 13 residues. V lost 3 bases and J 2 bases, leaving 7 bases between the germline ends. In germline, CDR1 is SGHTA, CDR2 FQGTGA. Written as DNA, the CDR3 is TGTGCCAGCAGCTTTAGGGCTCAAGAGACCCAGTACTTC. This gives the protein CASSFRAQETQYF.

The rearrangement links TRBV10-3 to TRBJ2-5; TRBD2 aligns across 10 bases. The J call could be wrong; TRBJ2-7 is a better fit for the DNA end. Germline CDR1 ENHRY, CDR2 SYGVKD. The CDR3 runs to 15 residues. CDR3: CAISSSGSMSYEQYF. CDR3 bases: TGTGCCATCAGTTCTAGCGGGAGTATGTCGTACGAGCAGTACTTC.

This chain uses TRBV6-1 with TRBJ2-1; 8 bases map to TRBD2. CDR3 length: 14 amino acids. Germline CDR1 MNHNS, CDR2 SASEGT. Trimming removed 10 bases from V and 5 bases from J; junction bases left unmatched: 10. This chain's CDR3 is CATKTGGYNNEQFF. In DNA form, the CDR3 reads TGTGCCACGAAAACGGGAGGGTATAACAATGAGCAGTTCTTC.

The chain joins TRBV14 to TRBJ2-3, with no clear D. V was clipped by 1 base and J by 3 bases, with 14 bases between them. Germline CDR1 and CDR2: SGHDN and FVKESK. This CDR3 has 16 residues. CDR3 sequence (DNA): TGTGCCAGCAGCCAAGTCAGGCCAAGTAAAACAGATACGCAGTATTTT. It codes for CASSQVRPSKTDTQYF. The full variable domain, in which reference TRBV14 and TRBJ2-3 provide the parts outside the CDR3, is EAGVTQFPSHSVIEKGQTVTLRCDPISGHDNLYWYRRVMGKEIKFLLHFVKESKQDESGMPNNRFLAERTGGTYSTLKVQPAELEDSGVYFCASSQVRPSKTDTQYFGPGTRLTVL.

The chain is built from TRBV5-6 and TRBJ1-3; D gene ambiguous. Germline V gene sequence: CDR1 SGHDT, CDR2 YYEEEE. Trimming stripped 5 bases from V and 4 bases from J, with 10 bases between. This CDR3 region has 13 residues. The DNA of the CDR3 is TGTGCCAGCAGTCCGGGTTACGGAAACACCATATATTTT. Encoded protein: CASSPGYGNTIYF. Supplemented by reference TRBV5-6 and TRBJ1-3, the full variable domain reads DAGVTQSPTHLIKTRGQQVTLRCSPKSGHDTVSWYQQALGQGPQFIFQYYEEEERQRGNFPDRFSGHQFPNYSSELNVNALLLGDSALYLCASSPGYGNTIYFGEGSWLTVV.

CDR3 DNA sequence: TGTGCCAGCTCGCCCGGCGGAATGCAAGAGACCCAGTACTTC. Protein: CASSPGGMQETQYF. V usage is TRBV18 and J usage is TRBJ2-5; D ambiguous. The CDR3 spans 14 residues. Per germline, CDR1 KGHSH and CDR2 LQKENI. The ends were cut back, 6 bases at V and 2 bases at J, with 13 bases in the middle.